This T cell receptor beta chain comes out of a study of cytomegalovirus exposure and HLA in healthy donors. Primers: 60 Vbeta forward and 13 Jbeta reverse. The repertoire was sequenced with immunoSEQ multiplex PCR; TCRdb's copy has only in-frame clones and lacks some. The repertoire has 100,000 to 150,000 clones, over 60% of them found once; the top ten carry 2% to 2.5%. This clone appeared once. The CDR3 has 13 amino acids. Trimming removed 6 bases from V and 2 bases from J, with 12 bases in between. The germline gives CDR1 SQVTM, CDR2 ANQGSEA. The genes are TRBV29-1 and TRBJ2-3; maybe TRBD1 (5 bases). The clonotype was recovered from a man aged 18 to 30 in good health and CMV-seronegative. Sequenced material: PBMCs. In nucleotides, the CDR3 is TGCAGCGTCCGACAGTGGTCCACAGATACGCAGTATTTT. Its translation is CSVRQWSTDTQYF.